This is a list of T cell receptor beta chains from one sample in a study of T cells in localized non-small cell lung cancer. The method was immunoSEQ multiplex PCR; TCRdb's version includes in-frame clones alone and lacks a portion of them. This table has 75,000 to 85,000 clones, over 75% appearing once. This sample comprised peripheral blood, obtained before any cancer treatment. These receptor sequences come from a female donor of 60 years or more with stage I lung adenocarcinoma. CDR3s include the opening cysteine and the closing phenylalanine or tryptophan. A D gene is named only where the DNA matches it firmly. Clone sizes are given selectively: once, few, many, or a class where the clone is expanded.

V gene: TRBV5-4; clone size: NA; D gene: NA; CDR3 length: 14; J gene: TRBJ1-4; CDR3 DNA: TGTGCCAGCAGCTCGGACCCACTTAATGAAAAACTGTTTTTT; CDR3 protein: CASSSDPLNEKLFF
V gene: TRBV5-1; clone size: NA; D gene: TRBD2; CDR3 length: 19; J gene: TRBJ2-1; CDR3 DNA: TGCGCCAGCAGCTCGCCGGGACTAGCGACGAGAGACTCCTACAATGAGCAGTTCTTC; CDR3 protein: CASSSPGLATRDSYNEQFF
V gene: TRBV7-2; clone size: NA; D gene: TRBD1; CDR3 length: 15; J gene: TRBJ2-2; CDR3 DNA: TGTGCCAGCAGCTCCGGGACAGGGGGCCACGGGGAGCTGTTTTTT; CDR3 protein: CASSSGTGGHGELFF
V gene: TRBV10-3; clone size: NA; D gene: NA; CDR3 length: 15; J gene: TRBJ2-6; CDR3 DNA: TGTGCCATCAGTGAGGAGGGAGCTGGGGCCAACGTCCTGACTTTC; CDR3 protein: CAISEEGAGANVLTF
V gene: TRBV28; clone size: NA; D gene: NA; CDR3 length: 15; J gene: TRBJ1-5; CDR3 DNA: TGTGCCAGCAGTTCTCCGGAGGGTGTGGGTCAGCCCCAGCATTTT; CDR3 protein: CASSSPEGVGQPQHF
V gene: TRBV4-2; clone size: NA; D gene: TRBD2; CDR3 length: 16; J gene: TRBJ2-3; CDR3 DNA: TGTGCCAGCAGCCCGGGACTAGCGGGGGGATCAGATACGCAGTATTTT; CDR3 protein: CASSPGLAGGSDTQYF
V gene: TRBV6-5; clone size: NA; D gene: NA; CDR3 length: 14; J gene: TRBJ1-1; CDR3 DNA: TGTGCCAGCAGAAGGACAAGGGCTGGGACTGAAGCTTTCTTT; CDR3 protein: CASRRTRAGTEAFF
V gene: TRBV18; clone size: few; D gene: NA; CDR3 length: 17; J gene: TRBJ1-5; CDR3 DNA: TGTGCCAGCTCACCAGCTGGAGGGGGATATAGCAATCAGCCCCAGCATTTT; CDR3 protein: CASSPAGGGYSNQPQHF
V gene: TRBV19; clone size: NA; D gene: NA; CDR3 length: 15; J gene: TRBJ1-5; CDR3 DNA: TGTGCCACCCATGAAACAGGGTTGCGGAATCAGCCCCAGCATTTT; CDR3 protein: CATHETGLRNQPQHF
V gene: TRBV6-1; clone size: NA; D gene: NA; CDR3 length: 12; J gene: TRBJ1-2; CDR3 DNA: TGTGCCAGCAGTGGGACCGGTCATGGCTACACCTTC; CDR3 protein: CASSGTGHGYTF
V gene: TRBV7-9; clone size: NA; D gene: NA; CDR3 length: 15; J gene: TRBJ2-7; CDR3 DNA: TGTGCCAGCACCCCGGGGATGGTGGGACTCTACGAGCAGTACTTC; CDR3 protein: CASTPGMVGLYEQYF
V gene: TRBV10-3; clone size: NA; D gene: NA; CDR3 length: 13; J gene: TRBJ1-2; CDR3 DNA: TGTGCCATCAGTGAGGACACGAACTATGGCTACACCTTC; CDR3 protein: CAISEDTNYGYTF
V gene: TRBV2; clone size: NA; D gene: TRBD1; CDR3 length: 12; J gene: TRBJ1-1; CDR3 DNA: TGTGCCAGCAGCGGACAGGGTACTGAAGCTTTCTTT; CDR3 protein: CASSGQGTEAFF
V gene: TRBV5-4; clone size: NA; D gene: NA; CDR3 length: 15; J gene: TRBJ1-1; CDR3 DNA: TGTGCCAGCAGCTTGCCAGGTAACATGAACACTGAAGCTTTCTTT; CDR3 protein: CASSLPGNMNTEAFF
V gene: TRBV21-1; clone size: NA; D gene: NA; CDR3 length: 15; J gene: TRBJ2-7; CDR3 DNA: TGTGCCAGCAGCAAAGGGGAGGTCCCCGAGGACGAGCAGTACTTC; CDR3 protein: CASSKGEVPEDEQYF
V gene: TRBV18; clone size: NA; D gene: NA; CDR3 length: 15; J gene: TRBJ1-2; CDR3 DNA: TGTGCCAGCTCACCCCAGACAGTATCTAACTATGGCTACACCTTC; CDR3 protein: CASSPQTVSNYGYTF
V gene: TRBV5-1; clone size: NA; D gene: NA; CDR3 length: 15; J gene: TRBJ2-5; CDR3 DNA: TGCGCCAGCAGCTCCGTTTACCGGGACGAAGAGACCCAGTACTTC; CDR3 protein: CASSSVYRDEETQYF
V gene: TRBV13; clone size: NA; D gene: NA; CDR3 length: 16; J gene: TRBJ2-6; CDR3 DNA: TGTGCCAGCAGCTCGGAGGTCGGCTCTGGGGCCAACGTCCTGACTTTC; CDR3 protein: CASSSEVGSGANVLTF
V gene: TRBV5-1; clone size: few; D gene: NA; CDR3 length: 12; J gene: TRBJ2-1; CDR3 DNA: TGCGCCAGCAGCTTGACTACGAGTGAGCAGTTCTTC; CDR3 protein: CASSLTTSEQFF
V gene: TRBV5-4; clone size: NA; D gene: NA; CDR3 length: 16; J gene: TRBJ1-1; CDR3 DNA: TGTGCCAGCAGCTTGGCGTGGGCAGGGCTGAACACTGAAGCTTTCTTT; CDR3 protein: CASSLAWAGLNTEAFF
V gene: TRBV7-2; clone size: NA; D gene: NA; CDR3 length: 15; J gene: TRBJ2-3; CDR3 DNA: TGTGCCAGCTCAGAGCTGACAGCTTACACAGATACGCAGTATTTT; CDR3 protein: CASSELTAYTDTQYF
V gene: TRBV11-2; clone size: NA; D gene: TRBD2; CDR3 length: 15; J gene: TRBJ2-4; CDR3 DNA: TGTGCCAGCACCTTAGATGGACTAGCGTCAAACATTCAGTACTTC; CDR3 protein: CASTLDGLASNIQYF
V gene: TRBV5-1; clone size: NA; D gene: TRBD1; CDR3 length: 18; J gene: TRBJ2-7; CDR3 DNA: TGCGCCAGCAGCTTGTGGCGTAGACAGGGGAGCAGCTCCTACGAGCAGTACTTC; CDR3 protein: CASSLWRRQGSSSYEQYF
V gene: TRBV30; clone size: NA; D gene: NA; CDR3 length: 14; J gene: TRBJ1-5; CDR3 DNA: TGTGCCTGGAGCCCCAGGGCGCTGAAGGATCCCCAGCATTTT; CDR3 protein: CAWSPRALKDPQHF
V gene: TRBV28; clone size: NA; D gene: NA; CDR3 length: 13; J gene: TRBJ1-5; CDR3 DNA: TGTGCCAGCAGTTTAGGTGGAGCACAGGCCCAGCATTTT; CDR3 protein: CASSLGGAQAQHF
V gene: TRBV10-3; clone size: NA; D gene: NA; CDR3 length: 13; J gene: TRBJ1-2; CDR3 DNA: TGTGCCATCAGTGCGGCGGGGGTCGGAGGCTACACCTTC; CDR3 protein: CAISAAGVGGYTF
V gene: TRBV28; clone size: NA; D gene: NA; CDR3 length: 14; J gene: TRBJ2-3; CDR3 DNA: TGTGCCAGCGGGAGGCAGGGTGGGTTGGATACGCAGTATTTT; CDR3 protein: CASGRQGGLDTQYF
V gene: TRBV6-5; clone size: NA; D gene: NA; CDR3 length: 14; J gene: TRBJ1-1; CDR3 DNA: TGTGCCAGCAGCTGGGTTGGGTTGAACACTGAAGCTTTCTTT; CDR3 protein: CASSWVGLNTEAFF
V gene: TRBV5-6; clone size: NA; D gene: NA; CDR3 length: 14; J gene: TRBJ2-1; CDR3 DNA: TGTGCCAGCAGCTTGTTGGGCCCTAACAATGAGCAGTTCTTC; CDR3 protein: CASSLLGPNNEQFF
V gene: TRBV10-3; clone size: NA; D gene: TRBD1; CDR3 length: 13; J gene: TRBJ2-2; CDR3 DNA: TGTGCCATCCTGAGGGGGCCCACCGGGGAGCTGTTTTTT; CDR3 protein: CAILRGPTGELFF
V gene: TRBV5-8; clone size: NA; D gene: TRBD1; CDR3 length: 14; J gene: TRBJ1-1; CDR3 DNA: TGTGCCAGCAGCTTGGACAGGGGAGACACTGAAGCTTTCTTT; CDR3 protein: CASSLDRGDTEAFF
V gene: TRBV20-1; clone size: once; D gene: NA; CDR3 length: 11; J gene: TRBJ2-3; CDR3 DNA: TGCAGTGCTAGACGTCCAGATACGCAGTATTTT; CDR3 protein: CSARRPDTQYF
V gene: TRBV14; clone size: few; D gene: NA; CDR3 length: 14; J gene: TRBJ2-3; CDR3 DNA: TGTGCCAGCAGCCAAGTAGGGGGATTGGATACGCAGTATTTT; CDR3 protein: CASSQVGGLDTQYF
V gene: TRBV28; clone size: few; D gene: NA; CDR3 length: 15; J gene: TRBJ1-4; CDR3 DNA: TGTGCCACCCCATTTGAGCCTGCAACTAATGAAAAACTGTTTTTT; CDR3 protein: CATPFEPATNEKLFF
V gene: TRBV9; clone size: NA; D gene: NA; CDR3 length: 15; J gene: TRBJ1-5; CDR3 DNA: TGTGCCAGCAGCGTAGGAGTAGATAGCAATCAGCCCCAGCATTTT; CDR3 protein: CASSVGVDSNQPQHF
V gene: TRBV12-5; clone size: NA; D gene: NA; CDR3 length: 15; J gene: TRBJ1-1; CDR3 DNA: TGTGCTAGTGGTTTGTACCCCAGGGTAGCCACTGAAGCTTTCTTT; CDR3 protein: CASGLYPRVATEAFF
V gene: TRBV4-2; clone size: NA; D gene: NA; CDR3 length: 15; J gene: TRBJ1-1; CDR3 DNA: TGTGCCAGCAGCCAAGATCAGGTTAGGGGCACTGAAGCTTTCTTT; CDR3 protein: CASSQDQVRGTEAFF
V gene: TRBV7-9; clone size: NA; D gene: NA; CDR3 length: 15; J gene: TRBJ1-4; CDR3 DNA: TGTGCCAGCAGCTTAGCCGGGCAGTCTAATGAAAAACTGTTTTTT; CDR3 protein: CASSLAGQSNEKLFF
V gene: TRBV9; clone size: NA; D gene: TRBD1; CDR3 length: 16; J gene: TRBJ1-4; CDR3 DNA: TGTGCCAGCAGCGGAAGCTTACAGGGGGCTGGAGAAAAACTGTTTTTT; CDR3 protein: CASSGSLQGAGEKLFF
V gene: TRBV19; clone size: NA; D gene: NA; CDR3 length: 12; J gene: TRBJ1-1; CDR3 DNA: TGTGCCAGTAGTATGAGCGGGACTGAAGCTTTCTTT; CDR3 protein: CASSMSGTEAFF
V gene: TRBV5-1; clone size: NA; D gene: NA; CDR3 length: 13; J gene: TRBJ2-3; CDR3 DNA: TGCGCCAGCAGCAAAGAGAGCACAGATACGCAGTATTTT; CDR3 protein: CASSKESTDTQYF
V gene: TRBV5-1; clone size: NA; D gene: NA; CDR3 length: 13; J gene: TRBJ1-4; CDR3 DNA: TGCGCCAGCAGCCTGGACGATCCTGAAAAACTGTTTTTT; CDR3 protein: CASSLDDPEKLFF
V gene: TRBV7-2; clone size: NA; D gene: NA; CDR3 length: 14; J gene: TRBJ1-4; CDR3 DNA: TGTGCCAGCAGCCGCGGTCCAGGGTTTGAAAAACTGTTTTTT; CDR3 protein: CASSRGPGFEKLFF
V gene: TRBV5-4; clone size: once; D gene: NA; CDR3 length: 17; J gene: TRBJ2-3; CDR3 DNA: TGTGCCAGCAGCTTGAAGTTGGTCGGGAGAGGTCCAGATACGCAGTATTTT; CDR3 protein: CASSLKLVGRGPDTQYF
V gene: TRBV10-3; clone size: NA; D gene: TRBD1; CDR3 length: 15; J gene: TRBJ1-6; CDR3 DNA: TGTGCCATCAGTGAGTCGACAGGGGAAAATTCACCCCTCCACTTT; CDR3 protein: CAISESTGENSPLHF
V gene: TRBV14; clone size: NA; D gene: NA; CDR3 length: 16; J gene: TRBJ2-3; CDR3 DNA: TGTGCCAGCAGCCAAGGTCTAACAGCCTTCACAGATACGCAGTATTTT; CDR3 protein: CASSQGLTAFTDTQYF